This entry concerns a single T cell receptor (beta chain). Trimming took 1 base from V and 6 from J; bases not matched to a gene: 7. The germline V gene has CDR1 SGHAT and CDR2 FQNNGV. The CDR3 loop spans 17 amino acids. This sample is part of a study of blood T cell repertoires in COVID-19. Looking at the study overall: Sites across the United States, Italy and Spain contributed samples from acute and convalescent COVID-19. T cells, B-cell-depleted T cells, or PBMCs supplied cDNA or gDNA.

In the authors' methods: Reference gene primer amplification in the assay estimated nucleated cell counts. The protocol was immunoSEQ multiplex PCR, while the TCRdb copy is restricted to in-frame clones and leaves out a portion. V, J and clone size derive from that table, while D and trimming were established from the DNA sequence. The table shows 40,000 or so clones, with approximately 86% occurring only once. What was sequenced was peripheral blood. J is TRBJ2-1 and V is TRBV11-2; 12 nucleotides match TRBD2. The clonotype originates from a man aged 35 to 55 with active COVID-19. The CDR3 nucleotides are TGTGCCAGCAGCTTAGCCTCGACTAGCGGGAGCCTCAATGAGCAGTTCTTC. Protein sequence: CASSLASTSGSLNEQFF.